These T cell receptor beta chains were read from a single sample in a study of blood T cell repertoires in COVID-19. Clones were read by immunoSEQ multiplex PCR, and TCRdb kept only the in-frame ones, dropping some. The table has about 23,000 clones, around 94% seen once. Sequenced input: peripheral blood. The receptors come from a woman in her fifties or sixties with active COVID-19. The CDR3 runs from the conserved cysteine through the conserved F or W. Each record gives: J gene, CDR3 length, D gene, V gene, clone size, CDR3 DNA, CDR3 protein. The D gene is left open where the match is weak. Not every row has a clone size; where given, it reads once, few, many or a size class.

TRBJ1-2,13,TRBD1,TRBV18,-,TGTGCCAGCTCACCTACGACAGGGGCTGGCTACACCTTC,CASSPTTGAGYTF
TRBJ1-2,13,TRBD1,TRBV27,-,TGTGCCAGCAGCGCTAGGGGGCTTCATGGCTACACCTTC,CASSARGLHGYTF
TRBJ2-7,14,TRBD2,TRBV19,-,TGTGCCACCGCAGCCGACGGGGGGACCTACGAGCAGTACTTC,CATAADGGTYEQYF
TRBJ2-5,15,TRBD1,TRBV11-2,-,TGTGCCAGCAGCTTTGGGACAGGCAACCAAGAGACCCAGTACTTC,CASSFGTGNQETQYF
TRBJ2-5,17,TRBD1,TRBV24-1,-,TGTGCCACCAGTGATCCCCCGGGGACAGGGGGCGAGGAGACCCAGTACTTC,CATSDPPGTGGEETQYF
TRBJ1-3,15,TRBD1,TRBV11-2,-,TGTGCCAGCAGCCTGGGACAGGGGCAAGGAAACACCATATATTTT,CASSLGQGQGNTIYF
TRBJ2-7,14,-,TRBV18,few,TGTGCCAGCTCATCACCTCGGGGGAGCTACGAGCAGTACTTC,CASSSPRGSYEQYF
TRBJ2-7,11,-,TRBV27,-,TGTGCCAGCAGTTCCAGCGCCGAGCAGTACTTC,CASSSSAEQYF
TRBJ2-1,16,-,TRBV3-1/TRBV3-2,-,TGTGCCAGCAGCCAACAAGACATCCGGATCGGCAATGAGCAGTTCTTC,CASSQQDIRIGNEQFF
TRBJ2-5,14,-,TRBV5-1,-,TGCGCCAGCAGCTTTAGTACAGATCAAGAGACCCAGTACTTC,CASSFSTDQETQYF
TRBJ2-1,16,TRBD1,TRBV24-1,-,TGTGCCACCAGTGACCAGGGGGCGCGGTCCTACAATGAGCAGTTCTTC,CATSDQGARSYNEQFF
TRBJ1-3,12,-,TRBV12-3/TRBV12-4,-,TGTGCCAGCACCCCGGGGGGAAACACCATATATTTT,CASTPGGNTIYF
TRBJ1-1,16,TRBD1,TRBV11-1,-,TGTGCCAGCAGCTTTCTGACAGGGGGCGAAAACACTGAAGCTTTCTTT,CASSFLTGGENTEAFF
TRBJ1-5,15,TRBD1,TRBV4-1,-,TGCGCCAGCAGCCAAGGGACAGGGCCCAATCAGCCCCAGCATTTT,CASSQGTGPNQPQHF
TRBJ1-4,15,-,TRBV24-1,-,TGTGCCACCAGTGACCCAGGGTTGGCTAATGAAAAACTGTTTTTT,CATSDPGLANEKLFF
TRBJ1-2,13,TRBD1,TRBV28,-,TGTGCCAGCAGTGGCGGACAGGGGAATGGCTACACCTTC,CASSGGQGNGYTF
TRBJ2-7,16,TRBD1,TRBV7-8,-,TGTGCCAGCAGCTTAGCGAACCGGGACAGACACTACGAGCAGTACTTC,CASSLANRDRHYEQYF
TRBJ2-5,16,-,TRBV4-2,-,TGTGCCAGCAGCCAGGGGGCCTCAGGGCACCAAACGGTCCAGTACTTC,CASSQGASGHQTVQYF
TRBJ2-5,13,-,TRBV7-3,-,TGTGCCAGCAGCTTAACGGGGGCCGAGACCCAGTACTTC,CASSLTGAETQYF
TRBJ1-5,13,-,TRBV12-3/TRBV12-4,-,TGTGCCAGACCTGGACAGTTGAATCAGCCCCAGCATTTT,CARPGQLNQPQHF